These T cell receptor beta chains were read from a single sample in a study of blood T cell repertoires in COVID-19. Profiling relied on immunoSEQ multiplex PCR, and the TCRdb table lists in-frame clones only, not all of them. The table has around 72,000 clones, 65% to 85% seen once. Sequencing used peripheral blood. Receptors were obtained from a woman aged 55-70 years with acute or convalescent COVID-19. Each CDR3 is given with its conserved first and last residue. A D gene is named only where the DNA matches it firmly. Expanded clones are given a class, and other clones once, few, many or no size at all.

J | size | V | length | D | CDR3 | DNA
TRBJ1-6 | . | TRBV11-2 | 17 | . | CASSFSHQGPMNSPLHF | TGTGCCAGCAGCTTTTCTCATCAGGGCCCAATGAATTCACCCCTCCACTTT
TRBJ1-5 | . | TRBV27 | 17 | TRBD1 | CASSGTGTGVTNQPQHF | TGTGCCAGCAGCGGTACCGGGACAGGGGTGACCAATCAGCCCCAGCATTTT
TRBJ1-6 | few | TRBV5-4 | 18 | . | CASSGGGTPLGYNSPLHF | TGTGCCAGCAGCGGAGGTGGGACACCCCTCGGCTATAATTCACCCCTCCACTTT
TRBJ1-1 | . | TRBV7-8 | 16 | . | CASSLRTAGALTEAFF | TGTGCCAGCAGCTTACGCACGGCAGGGGCACTCACTGAAGCTTTCTTT
TRBJ2-2 | . | TRBV14 | 14 | . | CASSQQGYTGELFF | TGTGCCAGCAGCCAACAGGGGTACACCGGGGAGCTGTTTTTT
TRBJ1-2 | . | TRBV3-1/TRBV3-2 | 13 | TRBD1 | CASSPRQGGGYTF | TGTGCCAGCAGCCCAAGACAGGGGGGTGGCTACACCTTC
TRBJ2-3 | . | TRBV4-2 | 16 | TRBD2 | CASSLSTSGGGDTQYF | TGTGCCAGCAGCCTAAGCACTAGCGGGGGGGGAGATACGCAGTATTTT
TRBJ1-1 | . | TRBV18 | 14 | . | CASSAREGGGEAFF | TGTGCCAGCTCAGCTAGGGAGGGCGGCGGTGAAGCTTTCTTT
TRBJ1-5 | once | TRBV30 | 13 | . | CAWSAEGEKPQHF | TGTGCCTGGAGTGCCGAGGGAGAGAAGCCCCAGCATTTT
TRBJ1-1 | few | TRBV27 | 14 | . | CARRIWGVGTEAFF | TGTGCCAGACGCATTTGGGGGGTAGGCACTGAAGCTTTCTTT
TRBJ1-1 | . | TRBV6-5 | 14 | . | CASSRNRENTEAFF | TGTGCCAGCAGCCGGAACAGGGAGAACACTGAAGCTTTCTTT
TRBJ2-1 | once | TRBV5-6 | 12 | TRBD1 | CASSVTGEKQFF | TGTGCCAGCAGCGTGACAGGGGAAAAGCAGTTCTTC
TRBJ2-1 | . | TRBV10-1 | 15 | . | CASSMRRGPNNEQFF | TGCGCCAGCAGTATGCGAAGGGGCCCAAACAATGAGCAGTTCTTC
TRBJ2-7 | . | TRBV15 | 15 | TRBD1 | CATSSQQGASYEQYF | TGTGCCACCAGCAGTCAGCAGGGGGCCTCCTACGAGCAGTACTTC
TRBJ1-1 | . | TRBV14 | 14 | . | CASSHLQGGTEAFF | TGTGCCAGCAGCCACCTCCAGGGAGGGACTGAAGCTTTCTTT
TRBJ1-1 | . | TRBV6-6 | 13 | . | CASSYSRGEEELF | TGTGCCAGCAGTTACTCTCGGGGAGAGGAAGAACTCTTT
TRBJ2-5 | few | TRBV15 | 16 | . | CATSRDPGSYQETQYF | TGTGCCACCAGCAGAGATCCAGGGTCGTACCAAGAGACCCAGTACTTC
TRBJ1-5 | . | TRBV10-2 | 14 | TRBD1 | CASRFGQGNQPQHF | TGCGCCAGCAGGTTCGGACAGGGGAACCAGCCCCAGCATTTT
TRBJ1-2 | few | TRBV5-1 | 16 | TRBD1 | CASSEDRSGWNYGYTF | TGCGCCAGCAGCGAGGACAGGTCGGGGTGGAACTATGGCTACACCTTC
TRBJ2-1 | . | TRBV18 | 14 | . | CASSPGRERNEQFF | TGTGCCAGCTCACCAGGGCGGGAAAGGAATGAGCAGTTCTTC
TRBJ1-3 | . | TRBV30 | 15 | . | CAYKRARGSGNTIYF | TGTGCCTATAAACGGGCCAGGGGTTCCGGAAACACCATATATTTT
TRBJ1-1 | . | TRBV5-1 | 14 | . | CASSLTVGNTEAFF | TGCGCCAGCAGCTTAACAGTGGGGAACACTGAAGCTTTCTTT
TRBJ2-5 | . | TRBV6-4 | 15 | TRBD2 | CASSAASGGQETQYF | TGTGCCAGCTCCGCGGCTAGCGGGGGACAAGAGACCCAGTACTTC
TRBJ2-6 | . | TRBV18 | 17 | . | CASSPRGLSSGANVLTF | TGTGCCAGCTCACCTCGGGGTTTAAGCTCTGGGGCCAACGTCCTGACTTTC
TRBJ1-5 | . | TRBV19 | 14 | . | CASRPNSLNQPQHF | TGTGCCAGCCGACCAAACAGTTTAAATCAGCCCCAGCATTTT
TRBJ1-2 | . | TRBV5-5 | 14 | . | CASSLVGQTYGYTF | TGTGCCAGCAGCTTGGTTGGGCAGACCTATGGCTACACCTTC
TRBJ2-1 | . | TRBV5-1 | 17 | TRBD2 | CASSLVASGSNYNEQFF | TGCGCCAGCAGCTTGGTCGCTAGCGGGAGCAACTACAATGAGCAGTTCTTC
TRBJ1-3 | . | TRBV10-3 | 14 | . | CAISPGETGNTIYF | TGTGCCATCAGCCCAGGGGAAACTGGAAACACCATATATTTT
TRBJ1-2 | . | TRBV13 | 18 | . | CASSLGTGPAGANYGYTF | TGTGCCAGCAGCTTGGGAACAGGGCCTGCAGGGGCTAACTATGGCTACACCTTC
TRBJ2-1 | once | TRBV2 | 12 | . | CASRGLYNEQFF | TGTGCCAGCAGGGGACTGTACAATGAGCAGTTCTTC
TRBJ1-2 | . | TRBV27 | 14 | . | CASSLARGTDGYTF | TGTGCCAGCAGTTTAGCCAGGGGTACGGATGGCTACACCTTC
TRBJ2-7 | . | TRBV4-2 | 16 | TRBD2 | CASSQVLAGESEEQYF | TGTGCCAGCAGCCAAGTACTAGCGGGAGAATCGGAAGAGCAGTACTTC
TRBJ1-5 | . | TRBV3-1/TRBV3-2 | 14 | TRBD1 | CASSRQGHNQPQHF | TGTGCCAGCAGCAGACAGGGCCACAATCAGCCCCAGCATTTT
TRBJ1-4 | . | TRBV5-5 | 15 | . | CASSLVRGTNEKLFF | TGTGCCAGCAGCTTGGTCCGGGGTACTAATGAAAAACTGTTTTTT
TRBJ1-2 | . | TRBV9 | 16 | . | CASSLLPPTGIYGYTF | TGTGCCAGCAGCCTCCTCCCCCCCACGGGGATCTATGGCTACACCTTC
TRBJ2-3 | . | TRBV29-1 | 15 | . | CSVDTADVSTDTQYF | TGCAGCGTTGATACAGCGGACGTTAGCACAGATACGCAGTATTTT
TRBJ2-1 | . | TRBV5-1 | 16 | . | CASSFSSANTYNEQFF | TGCGCCAGCAGCTTCTCAAGTGCGAATACCTACAATGAGCAGTTCTTC
TRBJ1-3 | few | TRBV18 | 15 | . | CASSPPGFAGNTIYF | TGTGCCAGCTCACCGCCAGGGTTCGCTGGAAACACCATATATTTT
TRBJ2-7 | . | TRBV28 | 12 | TRBD1 | CASRRGRYEQYF | TGTGCCAGCAGAAGGGGGCGATACGAGCAGTACTTC
TRBJ2-3 | . | TRBV5-1 | 14 | . | CASSFGGGEGTQYF | TGCGCCAGCAGCTTTGGCGGGGGCGAGGGTACGCAGTATTTT
TRBJ1-3 | . | TRBV9 | 15 | . | CASSVEGLSGNTIYF | TGTGCCAGCAGCGTAGAAGGACTATCCGGAAACACCATATATTTT
TRBJ2-7 | once | TRBV7-2 | 13 | TRBD1 | CASSRQGLYEQYF | TGTGCCAGCAGCCGACAGGGTCTCTACGAGCAGTACTTC
TRBJ1-2 | . | TRBV21-1 | 16 | . | CASSPHKPTPNYGYTF | TGTGCCAGCAGCCCCCATAAACCTACTCCTAACTATGGCTACACCTTC
TRBJ2-3 | . | TRBV5-1 | 16 | TRBD2 | CASSVLTGGSTDTQYF | TGCGCCAGCAGCGTTCTGACGGGGGGAAGCACAGATACGCAGTATTTT
TRBJ2-5 | . | TRBV4-1 | 18 | TRBD2 | CASSQVFDASGGQETQYF | TGCGCCAGCAGCCAAGTCTTTGATGCTAGCGGGGGCCAAGAGACCCAGTACTTC
TRBJ2-5 | . | TRBV3-1/TRBV3-2 | 15 | . | CASRLLSGSQETQYF | TGTGCCAGCCGCCTCCTGAGCGGGTCCCAAGAGACCCAGTACTTC
TRBJ2-7 | . | TRBV13 | 15 | TRBD2 | CASSLTSGDSYEQYF | TGTGCCAGCAGCCTGACTAGCGGGGACTCCTACGAGCAGTACTTC
TRBJ1-2 | once | TRBV25-1 | 13 | . | CASSQGGNYGYTF | TGTGCCAGCAGCCAAGGGGGAAACTATGGCTACACCTTC
TRBJ1-2 | . | TRBV6-5 | 14 | TRBD1 | CASLRDRGSYGYTF | TGTGCCAGCTTAAGAGACAGGGGATCCTATGGCTACACCTTC
TRBJ2-7 | . | TRBV11-2 | 15 | TRBD1 | CASSSSRQGAYEQYF | TGTGCCAGCAGCTCCTCCCGACAGGGGGCCTACGAGCAGTACTTC
TRBJ2-7 | . | TRBV4-1 | 16 | TRBD2 | CASSQVASGSLYEQYF | TGCGCCAGCAGCCAAGTGGCTAGCGGGAGTCTCTACGAGCAGTACTTC